What follows are 25 T cell receptor beta chains derived from one specimen sequenced in a study of T cells in Graves' hyperthyroidism and ophthalmopathy. There were TCR beta CDR3 regions amplified from RNA transcripts. During a first-round RT-PCR of the TCR CDR3, the HTBI primer set was used. MiXCR, run by TCRdb on the multiplex PCR reads, gives a single entry per CDR3 protein. Here the sample spans roughly 800,000 distinct CDR3 sequences, 38% being singletons. Specimen: blood. These TCRs come from a young man with Graves' hyperthyroidism.

This chain joins TRBV7-2 and TRBJ2-6; D remains ambiguous. Per the germline V gene, CDR1 is SGHTA and CDR2 is FQGNSA. V was pared by 4 bases and J by 9 bases, with 10 bases between. The CDR3 length is 13 residues. The CDR3 spells CASSSVADNVLTF. The CDR3 nucleotides read TGTGCCAGCAGCTCAGTCGCGGACAACGTCCTGACTTTC.

The chain links TRBV29-1 to TRBJ2-2; no firm D call. CDR1 is SQVTM and CDR2 is ANQGSEA in the germline V gene. The CDR3 sequence is 13 residues long. V was trimmed by 8 bases and J by 0 bases, leaving 10 bases between them. CDR3 coding DNA: TGCAGCTTAGCCGCCACGAACACCGGGGAGCTGTTTTTT. Protein: CSLAATNTGELFF.

The V and J genes are TRBV5-1 and TRBJ2-5, with D maybe TRBD1 (6 bases). The V end lost 5 bases, the J end lost 4 bases, and 12 bases lay between the germline ends. The length of the CDR3 is 13 residues. The germline V gene has CDR1 SGHRS and CDR2 YFSETQ. This CDR3 reads CASRRTELETQYF. The CDR3 DNA reads TGCGCCAGCAGACGGACAGAACTAGAGACCCAGTACTTC. Variable domain in full (rest from reference TRBV5-1 and TRBJ2-5): KAGVTQTPRYLIKTRGQQVTLSCSPISGHRSVSWYQQTPGQGLQFLFEYFSETQRNKGNFPGRFSGRQFSNSRSEMNVSTLELGDSALYLCASRRTELETQYFGPGTRLLVL.

This clonotype was counted a single time. A much larger clone differs from this one at a single base, so this may be a read error. The rearrangement links TRBV10-3 to TRBJ2-2, with 8 bases fitting TRBD1. The CDR3 consists of 16 residues. CDR1 ENHRY and CDR2 SYGVKD come from the germline V gene. V trimming: 11 bases; J trimming: 3 bases; junction bases outside the gene matches: 14. The chain's CDR3 is CALTADRALDTGELFF. CDR3 sequence (DNA): TGTGCCCTCACTGCGGACAGGGCGCTAGACACCGGGGAGCTGTTTTTT.

This clonotype was seen many times. The genes are TRBV2 and TRBJ1-2; D is possibly TRBD1 (5 bases). V gave up 0 bases and J gave up 8 bases, with 7 bases separating them. Germline V gene data show CDR1 as SNHLY and CDR2 as FYNNEI. The CDR3 is 12 residues long. The CDR3 reads CASSEAGVGYTF. CDR3 sequence (DNA): TGTGCCAGCAGTGAAGCGGGGGTCGGCTACACCTTC.

In its sample, this clonotype was seen a few times. This rearrangement joins TRBV20-1 to TRBJ2-2; possibly TRBD1 for D (6 bases). The ends were cut back, 5 bases at V and 1 base at J, with 8 bases in the middle. CDR3 length equals 13 residues. The V gene's germline CDR1 is DFQATT and CDR2 SNEGSKA (reference sequence). For the CDR3, the DNA is TGCAGTGCTCTGGGACAGAACACCGGGGAGCTGTTTTTT. As protein: CSALGQNTGELFF.

The gene calls are TRBV29-1 and TRBJ1-1; D not resolved. V was clipped by 5 bases and J by 6 bases, with 19 bases between them. Per the germline V gene, CDR1 is SQVTM and CDR2 is ANQGSEA. This CDR3 spans 14 amino acids. The DNA for the CDR3 is TGCAGCGTTTACTACACCGGGAGTCGCGCTGAAGCTTTCTTT. It encodes CSVYYTGSRAEAFF. The full variable domain, rest sourced from reference TRBV29-1 and TRBJ1-1, is SAVISQKPSRDICQRGTSLTIQCQVDSQVTMMFWYRQQPGQSLTLIATANQGSEATYESGFVIDKFPISRPNLTFSTLTVSNMSPEDSSIYLCSVYYTGSRAEAFFGQGTRLTVV.

The chain links TRBV3-1 to TRBJ2-5, with 9 bases that match TRBD1. Germline CDR1 reads LGHDT; CDR2 reads YNNKEL (reference sequence). CDR3 length: 15 residues. Trimming cost V 5 bases and J 5 bases; bases outside gene matches: 9. The CDR3 spells CASSDGTGLWETQYF. The CDR3, as DNA: TGTGCCAGCAGCGACGGGACAGGGTTGTGGGAGACCCAGTACTTC.

This clonotype appeared a few times. J is TRBJ1-4 and V is TRBV7-8, with 8 bases fitting TRBD1. The CDR3 is 17 amino acids. Germline lookup yields CDR1 SGHVS and CDR2 FQNEAQ. Unmatched junction bases numbered 8, after V lost 1 base and J lost 4 bases. CDR3 bases: TGTGCCAGCAGCTTAGTGCTAAGGACAGGGAGTAATGAAAAACTGTTTTTT. It encodes CASSLVLRTGSNEKLFF.

This clonotype occurred a few times. The chain employs TRBV6-5 and TRBJ2-7; no clear D. The CDR3 loop spans 11 amino acids. Trimming left V 0 bases short and J 6 bases short, with 3 bases between. From germline, CDR1 is MNHEY and CDR2 SVGAGI. The CDR3, as DNA: TGTGCCAGCAGTTACTCTACCGAGCAGTACTTC. Translating gives CASSYSTEQYF.

J is TRBJ1-1 and V is TRBV5-1; 12 bases map to TRBD1. Trimming cost V 0 bases and J 5 bases; bases outside gene matches: 5. Germline CDR1 and CDR2: SGHRS and YFSETQ. This CDR3 contains 16 residues. The CDR3 DNA reads as TGCGCCAGCAGCTTGGGGGACAGGGGGCCTAAGACTGAAGCTTTCTTT. This gives the protein CASSLGDRGPKTEAFF.

The chain recombines TRBV9 with TRBJ2-5; TRBD1 is a possible D gene (6 bases). The CDR3 sequence is 16 residues long. The V and J ends lost 0 bases and 1 base respectively, with 13 bases between them. CDR1 and CDR2 (germline): SGDLS, YYNGEE. The CDR3 DNA reads TGTGCCAGCAGCGTAGACCTACAGGGCCTCCAAGAGACCCAGTACTTC. Protein: CASSVDLQGLQETQYF.

CDR3 bases: TGTGCCAGTAGAACTACGACAAGGGTAACCTCTGGAAACACCATATATTTT. Encoded protein: CASRTTTRVTSGNTIYF. J is TRBJ1-3 and V is TRBV19; D call uncertain. The CDR3 is made up of 17 amino acids. Germline CDR1 LNHDA, CDR2 SQIVND (reference sequence). The V end lost 6 bases, the J end lost 0 bases, and 18 bases lay between the germline ends.

This clonotype occurred many times. V gene TRBV7-9 combines with J gene TRBJ1-6; D is ambiguous. The CDR3 totals 11 residues. Per the germline V gene, CDR1 is SEHNR and CDR2 is FQNEAQ (reference sequence). V shed 7 bases and J shed 13 bases, with 11 bases lying between them. CDR3 loop: CASTSDMPLHF. CDR3 in DNA: TGTGCCAGCACCTCAGACATGCCCCTCCACTTT. Using reference TRBV7-9 and TRBJ1-6 for the parts outside the CDR3, the full variable domain is DTGVSQNPRHKITKRGQNVTFRCDPISEHNRLYWYRQTLGQGPEFLTYFQNEAQLEKSRLLSDRFSAERPKGSFSTLEIQRTEQGDSAMYLCASTSDMPLHFGNGTRLTVT.

This clonotype was detected ten times or more. DNA of the CDR3: TGCAGCGTTGTCTCGGCTCCTAGCCCACGGCCCCCCGGGGCCCAGTACTTC. Translating gives CSVVSAPSPRPPGAQYF. The V gene is TRBV29-1, the J gene TRBJ2-5; the D gene is possibly TRBD2 (5 bases). This CDR3 comprises 17 residues. The germline V and J ends were trimmed by 4 bases and 9 bases, with 30 bases remaining between them. Germline lookup yields CDR1 SQVTM and CDR2 ANQGSEA.

The chain employs TRBV7-9 and TRBJ2-2, with TRBD2 matching 8 bases. Germline CDR1 and CDR2: SEHNR and FQNEAQ (reference sequence). V gave up 11 bases and J gave up 6 bases; unmatched junction bases: 14. This CDR3 region has 15 residues. The DNA for the CDR3 is TGTGCCCCCGGGCTCACGGGGGGGAATCCCGGGGAGCTGTTTTTT. Protein: CAPGLTGGNPGELFF.

The sample holds a few counts of this clonotype. The rearrangement links TRBV20-1 to TRBJ1-6, with 10 bases matching TRBD1. Trimming at V came to 5 bases and at J to 5 bases, leaving 6 bases not matched to a gene. CDR3 length equals 15 residues. Per the germline V gene, CDR1 is DFQATT and CDR2 is SNEGSKA (reference sequence). This CDR3 reads CSAPLDRGNNSPLHF. CDR3 DNA: TGCAGTGCTCCTCTGGACAGGGGGAATAATTCACCCCTCCACTTT.

Turning to this clonotype: This could be a read error, since a much larger clone is one nucleotide away. The J gene is TRBJ1-5, the V gene TRBV11-2; D is undetermined. The germline V gene encodes CDR1 SGHAT and CDR2 FQNNGV. This CDR3 contains 14 residues. DNA for the CDR3: TGTGCCGGCAGCTTGGACCTTATGGATCAGCCCCAGCATTTT. It is translated as CAGSLDLMDQPQHF. Looking up the rest from reference TRBV11-2 and TRBJ1-5 gives the full variable domain: EAGVAQSPRYKIIEKRQSVAFWCNPISGHATLYWYQQILGQGPKLLIQFQNNGVVDDSQLPKDRFSAERLKGVDSTLKIQPAKLEDSAVYLCAGSLDLMDQPQHFGDGTRLSIL.

This clonotype was counted many times. The chain employs TRBV6-5 and TRBJ2-5; possible D gene TRBD2, 6 bases. V was pared by 2 bases and J by 4 bases, with 8 bases between. Germline V gives CDR1 MNHEY, CDR2 SVGAGI. CDR3 size: 13 residues. The chain's CDR3 is CASSYGGGETQYF. CDR3 DNA: TGTGCCAGCAGTTACGGGGGAGGAGAGACCCAGTACTTC.

This clonotype has a count of ten or more. The CDR3 spells CASSLLGVGNTIYF. For the CDR3, the DNA is TGTGCCAGCAGCTTATTGGGGGTAGGAAACACCATATATTTT. The chain combines TRBV7-2 with TRBJ1-3, with a possible D match to TRBD1 (5 bases). The CDR3 covers 14 residues. Per the germline V gene, CDR1 is SGHTA and CDR2 is FQGNSA. With 2 bases removed from V and 4 bases from J, the gap between germline ends came to 9 bases.

About this clonotype itself: At one boundary the junction diverges from the germline segment, which might be a read error. V is TRBV24-1 and J is TRBJ2-1; a possible D gene is TRBD1 (7 bases). Germline V gene sequence: CDR1 KGHDR, CDR2 SFDVKD. The CDR3 is 15 residues long. CDR3 loop: CATSDPGRGRNEQSF. The CDR3 DNA sequence: TGTGCCACCAGTGACCCCGGCAGGGGGAGGAATGAGCAGTCCTTC.

This clonotype was picked up many times. This sequence joins TRBV29-1 and TRBJ1-2; maybe TRBD1 (6 bases). Germline CDR1 and CDR2: SQVTM and ANQGSEA. The CDR3 spans 11 residues. This CDR3 reads CSAPGDYGYTF. The DNA of the CDR3 is TGCAGTGCCCCAGGGGACTATGGCTACACCTTC.

This clonotype was seen a handful of times. The V gene is TRBV20-1, the J gene TRBJ1-2; D remains ambiguous. Germline CDR1 and CDR2: DFQATT and SNEGSKA (reference sequence). The CDR3 extends over 15 amino acids. Trimming took off 0 bases at V and 0 bases at J, with 11 bases between the two ends. The CDR3 DNA reads TGCAGTGCTAGAGATCAAACAGAAGCTAACTATGGCTACACCTTC. This codes for CSARDQTEANYGYTF.

The chain employs TRBV9 and TRBJ2-7; 9 bases are a match to TRBD2. This CDR3 contains 15 residues. CDR1 is SGDLS, CDR2 YYNGEE, per germline. With 3 bases clipped from V and 1 base from J, the junction kept 5 bases outside the gene matches. In DNA, the CDR3 is TGTGCCAGCAGCGCGAGGACTAGCGTTTCCTACGAGCAGTACTTC. This codes for CASSARTSVSYEQYF.

The chain links TRBV7-8 to TRBJ1-6, with 7 nucleotides matching TRBD1. The CDR3 has 16 residues. Per germline, CDR1 SGHVS and CDR2 FQNEAQ. After removal of 2 bases from V and 1 base from J, the junction contained 2 bases not matched to a gene. CDR3 in amino acids: CASSLTGESYNSPLHF. CDR3 sequence (DNA): TGTGCCAGCAGCTTAACAGGGGAGTCCTATAATTCACCCCTCCACTTT.